This TCR beta chain is from a study of technical replicates of blood from several donors. V lost 2 bases and J lost 2, with 7 bases in between. Germline V CDR1 and CDR2: KGHSH, LQKENI. CDR3 length equals 13 residues. The table came from immunoSEQ multiplex PCR; TCRdb's copy has only in-frame clones and leaves some out. The sample shows approximately 88,000 clones, 90% to 98% of them seen only once. The clonotype was recovered from a human donor in good health. The specimen was T cells isolated from PBMCs. The chain carries TRBV18 and TRBJ2-7; D is undetermined. CDR3 in amino acids: CASSPSAAYEQYF. DNA for the CDR3: TGTGCCAGCTCACCATCCGCGGCCTACGAGCAGTACTTC.